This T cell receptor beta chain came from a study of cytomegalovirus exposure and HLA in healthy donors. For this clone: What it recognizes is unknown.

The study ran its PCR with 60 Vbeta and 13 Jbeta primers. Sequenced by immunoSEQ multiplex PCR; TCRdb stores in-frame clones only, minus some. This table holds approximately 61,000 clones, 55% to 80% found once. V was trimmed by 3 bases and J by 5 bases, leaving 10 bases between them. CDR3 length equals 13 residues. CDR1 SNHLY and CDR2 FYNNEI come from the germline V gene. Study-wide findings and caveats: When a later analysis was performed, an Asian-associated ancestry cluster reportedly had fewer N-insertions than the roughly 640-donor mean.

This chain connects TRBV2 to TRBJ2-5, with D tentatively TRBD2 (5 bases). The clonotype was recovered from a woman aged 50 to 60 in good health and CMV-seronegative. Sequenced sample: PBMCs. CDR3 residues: CASSDGEPETQYF. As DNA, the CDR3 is TGTGCCAGCAGTGACGGGGAGCCGGAGACCCAGTACTTC. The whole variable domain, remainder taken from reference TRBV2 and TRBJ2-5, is EPEVTQTPSHQVTQMGQEVILRCVPISNHLYFYWYRQILGQKVEFLVSFYNNEISEKSEIFDDQFSVERPDGSNFTLKIRSTKLEDSAMYFCASSDGEPETQYFGPGTRLLVL.